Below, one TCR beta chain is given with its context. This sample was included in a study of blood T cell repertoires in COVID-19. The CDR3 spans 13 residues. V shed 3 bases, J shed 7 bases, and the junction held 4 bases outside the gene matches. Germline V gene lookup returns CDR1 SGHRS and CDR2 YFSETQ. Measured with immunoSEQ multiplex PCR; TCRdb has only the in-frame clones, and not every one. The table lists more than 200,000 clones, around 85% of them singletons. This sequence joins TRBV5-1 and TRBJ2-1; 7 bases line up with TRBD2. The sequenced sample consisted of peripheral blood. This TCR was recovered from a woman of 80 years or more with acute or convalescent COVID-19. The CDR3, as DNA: TGCGCCAGCAGCTATAGCGGGCCAAATGAGCAGTTCTTC. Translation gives CASSYSGPNEQFF.